A single sample is the source of the 25 T cell receptor beta chains below, sequenced in a study of neurological immune-mediated disorders. TCRdb itself ran the 5' RACE reads through MiXCR, one entry per CDR3 protein. In the table there are around 50,000 distinct CDR3 sequences, approximately 15% of which are singletons. Material for sequencing was PBMCs. The source is a man between 60 and 75 years old in good health.

In this sample, this clonotype turned up many times. The chain combines TRBV9 with TRBJ2-1; 11 nucleotides match TRBD2. Unmatched junction bases numbered 10, after V lost 4 bases and J lost 4 bases. The CDR3 totals 17 residues. From germline, CDR1 is SGDLS and CDR2 YYNGEE. The CDR3 sequence: CASSPSQTSGAYNEQFF. The CDR3 DNA reads as TGTGCCAGCAGCCCATCTCAGACTAGCGGGGCTTACAATGAGCAGTTCTTC.

As for this clonotype: This sequence may be a read error, since a much larger clone differs from it by one base. The chain has TRBV6-5 and TRBJ2-1; 7 nucleotides align to TRBD1. V lost 10 bases, J lost 0 bases, and 12 bases stayed unmatched. CDR3 length: 16 residues. CDR1 MNHEY and CDR2 SVGAGI come from the germline V gene. The CDR3 spells CANSSEGASSYNEQFF. CDR3 in DNA: TGTGCCAACAGCTCCGAGGGGGCAAGCTCCTACAATGAGCAGTTCTTC.

This chain joins TRBV4-1 and TRBJ1-6, with D possibly TRBD1 on 6 matching bases. The V end lost 4 bases, the J end lost 6 bases, and 19 bases lay between the germline ends. This CDR3 has 17 amino acids. CDR1 is MGHRA and CDR2 is YSYEKL in the germline V gene. CDR3 region: CASSPWVGGRSNSPLHF. CDR3 sequence (DNA): TGCGCCAGCAGCCCATGGGTCGGGGGCAGAAGTAATTCACCCCTCCACTTT.

At least ten counts were recorded for this clonotype. The chain joins TRBV20-1 to TRBJ2-1; possibly TRBD2 for D (5 bases). Trimming shortened V by 6 bases and J by 4 bases, and 25 bases separated the two germline ends. Germline V CDR1 and CDR2: DFQATT, SNEGSKA (reference sequence). The CDR3 spans 17 residues. CDR3 region: CSALRDLERRIYNEQFF. The CDR3 DNA is TGCAGTGCCCTCCGGGATTTGGAGCGGAGAATTTACAATGAGCAGTTCTTC.

This clonotype has at least ten counts. The chain is built from TRBV20-1 and TRBJ2-7; D is unresolved. The V end lost 4 bases, the J end lost 2 bases, and 9 bases lay between the germline ends. Germline assignment: CDR1 DFQATT and CDR2 SNEGSKA (reference sequence). CDR3 size: 12 residues. This CDR3 is CSATPATYEQYF. The DNA for the CDR3 is TGCAGTGCTACCCCGGCAACCTACGAGCAGTACTTC.

The chain is built from TRBV28 and TRBJ2-7, with TRBD2 identical over 9 bases. Losses at the gene ends were 3 bases for V and 5 bases for J; bases not matched to a gene: 8. Germline CDR1 MDHEN, CDR2 SYDVKM. The CDR3 loop spans 15 amino acids. The CDR3 protein is CASSFLSGSTDEQYF. CDR3 coding DNA: TGTGCCAGCAGTTTCCTTAGCGGGAGTACGGACGAGCAGTACTTC. Complete variable domain (other parts from reference TRBV28 and TRBJ2-7): DVKVTQSSRYLVKRTGEKVFLECVQDMDHENMFWYRQDPGLGLRLIYFSYDVKMKEKGDIPEGYSVSREKKERFSLILESASTNQTSMYLCASSFLSGSTDEQYFGPGTRLTVT.

This clonotype has ten or more counts. The chain uses TRBV2 and TRBJ2-1; 13 bases agree with TRBD2. After removal of 6 bases from V and 9 bases from J, the junction contained 11 bases not matched to a gene. Germline CDR1 and CDR2: SNHLY and FYNNEI. The CDR3 is 16 residues long. CDR3 coding DNA: TGTGCCAGCAGCGACCAGGGACTAGCGGGAAACGGTGAGCAGTTCTTC. Translation gives CASSDQGLAGNGEQFF.

This clonotype has ten or more counts. V is TRBV28 and J is TRBJ1-4, with TRBD1 identical over 10 bases. The V and J ends lost 10 bases and 7 bases, in that order; junction bases with no gene match: 9. Looked up from germline, CDR1 is MDHEN and CDR2 is SYDVKM. The CDR3 covers 14 residues. The CDR3 protein is CATVPGQGVEKLFF. The CDR3 DNA is TGTGCCACCGTTCCTGGACAGGGGGTTGAAAAACTGTTTTTT.

There are many counts of this clonotype. The rearrangement uses TRBV7-2 and TRBJ2-5; 7 bases map to TRBD2. Germline V gene data show CDR1 as SGHTA and CDR2 as FQGNSA. This CDR3 is built from 15 residues. V was clipped by 5 bases and J by 0 bases; unmatched bases: 6. The CDR3 region is CASSQGLPYQETQYF. DNA for the CDR3: TGTGCCAGCAGCCAGGGACTACCGTACCAAGAGACCCAGTACTTC.

This clonotype was counted many times. This chain uses TRBV6-1 with TRBJ1-2; tentative D call: TRBD1 (5 bases). V shed 2 bases and J shed 5 bases, with 6 bases lying between them. The germline V gene encodes CDR1 MNHNS and CDR2 SASEGT. The CDR3 totals 12 residues. The chain's CDR3 is CASSEWGYGYTF. CDR3 bases: TGTGCCAGCAGTGAATGGGGGTATGGCTACACCTTC.

This clonotype came up many times. This sequence joins TRBV12-3 or TRBV12-4 and TRBJ2-1; 7 bases are a match to TRBD2. Trimming cost V 5 bases and J 4 bases; bases outside gene matches: 5. This CDR3 has 14 amino acids. The CDR3 sequence is CASSPGLVYNEQFF. As DNA, the CDR3 is TGTGCCAGCAGTCCCGGACTAGTTTACAATGAGCAGTTCTTC.

There are many counts of this clonotype. This chain links TRBV7-9 with TRBJ1-1, with a possible D match to TRBD1 (5 bases). This CDR3 region has 15 residues. V lost 4 bases, J lost 2 bases, and 14 bases lay in between. The germline V gene has CDR1 SEHNR and CDR2 FQNEAQ (reference sequence). CDR3 DNA: TGTGCCAGCAGCTGGGGGGGAGGGGCCAACACTGAAGCTTTCTTT. Encoded protein: CASSWGGGANTEAFF.

Ten or more counts support this clonotype. The rearrangement uses TRBV9 and TRBJ2-2, with D perhaps TRBD1 (5 bases). This CDR3 has 13 residues. V was cut by 2 bases and J by 6 bases, with 8 bases left in between. Germline loops: CDR1 SGDLS, CDR2 YYNGEE. The CDR3 spells CASSVQGSGELFF. The CDR3 DNA follows: TGTGCCAGCAGCGTTCAGGGTTCCGGGGAGCTGTTTTTT.

This clonotype was seen repeatedly, ten times or more. The V gene is TRBV18, the J gene TRBJ1-1; TRBD1 aligns across 7 bases. Germline CDR1 KGHSH, CDR2 LQKENI. V lost 2 bases and J lost 4; bases outside the gene matches: 4. This CDR3 is built from 14 residues. Here the CDR3 DNA reads TGTGCCAGCTCACCAAAACAGGGGACCACTGAAGCTTTCTTT. Amino acid sequence: CASSPKQGTTEAFF.

As for this clonotype: It may be a read error: a sequence one base away is much more abundant. This rearrangement joins TRBV4-2 to TRBJ2-3; D is perhaps TRBD2 (6 bases). Germline CDR1 LGHNA, CDR2 YNFKEQ. V was clipped by 1 base and J by 4 bases, with 12 bases between them. This CDR3 spans 15 amino acids. In DNA, the CDR3 is TGTGCCAGCAGCCAAGGGACGGGGGATGCAGATACGCAGTATTTT. Translation: CASSQGTGDADTQYF.

This chain uses TRBV6-2 or TRBV6-3 with TRBJ2-1; 11 positions agree with TRBD1. Germline trimming cut 7 bases from V and 9 bases from J; bases unmatched to any gene: 8. Germline-derived CDR1 and CDR2 are MNHEY and SVGEGT. The CDR3 covers 14 residues. The CDR3 reads CASKTGTGGSEQFF. Written as DNA, the CDR3 is TGTGCCAGCAAAACCGGGACAGGGGGTAGTGAGCAGTTCTTC.

This clonotype is a singleton in its sample. The rearrangement links TRBV20-1 to TRBJ1-5; D not certain. Germline V gene data show CDR1 as DFQATT and CDR2 as SNEGSKA (reference sequence). The CDR3 spans 14 residues. V was clipped by 0 bases and J by 9 bases, with 15 bases between them. The CDR3 bases are TGCAGTGCTAGAGACCAGGACGGATTTCGGCCCCAGCATTTT. It yields the protein CSARDQDGFRPQHF.

This sequence joins TRBV18 and TRBJ1-4, with D maybe TRBD1 (5 bases). The length of the CDR3 is 15 residues. V dropped 5 bases and J dropped 6 bases, with 16 bases sitting between them. Looked up from germline, CDR1 is KGHSH and CDR2 is LQKENI. The CDR3, as DNA: TGTGCCAGCTCATCGACAGACGGGTTTTATGAAAAACTGTTTTTT. Protein sequence: CASSSTDGFYEKLFF.

This clonotype was counted ten times or more. J is TRBJ2-3 and V is TRBV2; 7 bases line up with TRBD2. J gave up 2 bases and V 10 bases, and 6 bases lay outside the gene matches. CDR1 SNHLY and CDR2 FYNNEI come from the germline V gene. There are 13 residues in the CDR3. CDR3 residues: CANSSGPTDTQYF. The CDR3, as DNA: TGTGCCAACTCTAGCGGTCCCACAGATACGCAGTATTTT.

The chain joins TRBV20-1 to TRBJ2-5; 11 bases map to TRBD1. The CDR3 spans 14 residues. From germline, CDR1 is DFQATT and CDR2 SNEGSKA (reference sequence). The J segment lost 4 bases and the V segment lost 6 bases, leaving 7 bases of the junction unmatched. CDR3 in amino acids: CSAAPDRGRETQYF. For the CDR3, the DNA is TGCAGTGCCGCCCCGGACAGGGGGCGAGAGACCCAGTACTTC.

This clonotype was counted many times. The chain has TRBV20-1 and TRBJ2-7; 11 positions match TRBD2. After removal of 3 bases from V and 2 bases from J, the junction contained 3 bases not matched to a gene. The CDR3 spans 14 residues. Germline assignment: CDR1 DFQATT and CDR2 SNEGSKA (reference sequence). CDR3 sequence (DNA): TGCAGTGCTAGTTCGACTAGCGGGACCTACGAGCAGTACTTC. Translated, it gives CSASSTSGTYEQYF.

The V call is TRBV28, the J call TRBJ2-7, with TRBD2 matching over 9 bases. Germline CDR1 reads MDHEN; CDR2 reads SYDVKM. V lost 2 bases to trimming and J lost 1 base; unmatched junction nucleotides: 6. This CDR3 has 16 residues. CDR3 loop: CASSLRAGGPSYEQYF. In DNA form, the CDR3 reads TGTGCCAGCAGTTTAAGGGCGGGAGGGCCATCCTACGAGCAGTACTTC.

This clonotype was detected ten times or more. Here the CDR3 DNA reads TGTGCCAGCAGTACCGGGACTAGCGGAATAGAGACCCAGTACTTC. Translating gives CASSTGTSGIETQYF. The rearrangement joins TRBV28 to TRBJ2-5; 11 bases map to TRBD2. In germline, CDR1 is MDHEN, CDR2 SYDVKM. The CDR3 contains 15 residues. V lost 5 bases to trimming and J lost 4 bases; unmatched junction nucleotides: 6.

The rearrangement uses TRBV5-1 and TRBJ1-1; 8 nucleotides agree with TRBD1. The CDR3 sequence is 13 residues long. J was trimmed by 9 bases and V by 6 bases; bases with no gene match: 10. Germline-derived CDR1 and CDR2 are SGHRS and YFSETQ. Written as DNA, the CDR3 is TGCGCCAGCATCCGCGGGGACAGGCCTAAAGCTTTCTTT. It translates to CASIRGDRPKAFF.

This clonotype showed up many times. The gene calls are TRBV20-1 and TRBJ2-6; D not resolved. The CDR3 consists of 15 residues. The germline V and J ends were trimmed by 4 bases and 0 bases, with 10 bases remaining between them. Germline V gene lookup returns CDR1 DFQATT and CDR2 SNEGSKA (reference sequence). CDR3 in amino acids: CSATGPNSGANVLTF. The CDR3 coding sequence is TGCAGTGCTACAGGACCGAACTCTGGGGCCAACGTCCTGACTTTC.